This is a list of T cell receptor beta chains from one sample in a study of T-cell memory formation after mild COVID-19. TCRdb ran MiXCR on the 5' RACE reads and lists one entry per CDR3 protein. The sample shows 470,000 or so distinct CDR3 sequences, about 23% of them seen only once. The sequencing sample was made of PBMCs or a T cell subset sorted from them (not recorded which). The receptors were sampled from an adult woman who had mild COVID-19 (a few samples of this study predate the infection). Cell type and time point are not known. Each CDR3 is given with its conserved first and last residue. The order of the fields is J gene, D gene, clone size, V gene, CDR3 DNA, CDR3 protein. The D gene is left open where the match is weak. The listing skips clone size in some rows; elsewhere it reads once, few, many or a size class.

j_call: TRBJ2-1; d_call: .; clone_size: .; v_call: TRBV3-1; cdr3_nt: TGTGCCAGCAGCCCGGGACCTCGAAATGAGCAGTTCTTC; cdr3_aa: CASSPGPRNEQFF
j_call: TRBJ1-1; d_call: .; clone_size: few; v_call: TRBV6-1; cdr3_nt: TGTGCCAGCAGTGCGGGGGCTAGGACTGAAGCTTTCTTT; cdr3_aa: CASSAGARTEAFF
j_call: TRBJ2-7; d_call: .; clone_size: few; v_call: TRBV20-1; cdr3_nt: TGCAGTGCTAGAGCCCCCGGGACACCAACCTCCGAGCAGTACTTC; cdr3_aa: CSARAPGTPTSEQYF
j_call: TRBJ2-7; d_call: .; clone_size: many; v_call: TRBV3-1; cdr3_nt: TGTGCCAGCAGCCAAGACTACGAGCAGTACTTC; cdr3_aa: CASSQDYEQYF
j_call: TRBJ2-7; d_call: .; clone_size: .; v_call: TRBV4-3; cdr3_nt: TGCGCCAGCAGCCAAGATCGAGCGGCCGCCTACGAGCAGTACTTC; cdr3_aa: CASSQDRAAAYEQYF
j_call: TRBJ2-7; d_call: TRBD1; clone_size: few; v_call: TRBV12-3/TRBV12-4; cdr3_nt: TGTGCCAGCAGGACAGGGTATACCTACGAGCAGTACTTC; cdr3_aa: CASRTGYTYEQYF
j_call: TRBJ2-1; d_call: .; clone_size: .; v_call: TRBV20-1; cdr3_nt: TGCAGTGCTATGTTCTTTTTGGGGGAGCAGTTCTTC; cdr3_aa: CSAMFFLGEQFF
j_call: TRBJ2-5; d_call: .; clone_size: .; v_call: TRBV5-1; cdr3_nt: TGCGCCAGCAGCTTGGAGTGGGAAGAGACCCAGTACTTC; cdr3_aa: CASSLEWEETQYF
j_call: TRBJ2-3; d_call: TRBD2; clone_size: .; v_call: TRBV5-1; cdr3_nt: TGCGCCAGCAGCCCCCCCTTCGGGCCTAGCGGGAGAGGCACAGATACGCAGTATTTT; cdr3_aa: CASSPPFGPSGRGTDTQYF
j_call: TRBJ1-1; d_call: .; clone_size: few; v_call: TRBV7-9; cdr3_nt: TGTGCCAGCAGCCAATTACCCTGGCGAGCTTTCTTT; cdr3_aa: CASSQLPWRAFF
j_call: TRBJ2-3; d_call: .; clone_size: .; v_call: TRBV9; cdr3_nt: TGTGCCAGCAGCGTACTACACGGCACAGATACGCAGTATTTT; cdr3_aa: CASSVLHGTDTQYF
j_call: TRBJ2-7; d_call: .; clone_size: .; v_call: TRBV12-3/TRBV12-4; cdr3_nt: TGTGCCAGCAGTCGCGAGACTAGTCTTTCCTACGAGCAGTACTTC; cdr3_aa: CASSRETSLSYEQYF
j_call: TRBJ2-7; d_call: .; clone_size: .; v_call: TRBV6-6; cdr3_nt: TGTGCCAGCAGTAGCCGGGCTTTTAGCTACGAGCAGTACTTC; cdr3_aa: CASSSRAFSYEQYF
j_call: TRBJ2-1; d_call: .; clone_size: .; v_call: TRBV7-2; cdr3_nt: TGTGCCAGCAGCTTAGAGGCCGGGCAGAAACAGTTCTTC; cdr3_aa: CASSLEAGQKQFF
j_call: TRBJ1-2; d_call: .; clone_size: many; v_call: TRBV12-3/TRBV12-4; cdr3_nt: TGTGCCAGCAGTCCACTGAAAGGGGGGGTGGCTGGCTACACCTTC; cdr3_aa: CASSPLKGGVAGYTF
j_call: TRBJ1-2; d_call: .; clone_size: .; v_call: TRBV14; cdr3_nt: TGTGCCAGCAGCCAAGTTAAGAGGGGCGGCTACACCTTC; cdr3_aa: CASSQVKRGGYTF
j_call: TRBJ1-2; d_call: .; clone_size: .; v_call: TRBV5-1; cdr3_nt: TGCGCCAGCAGCGAGACCGGGATCGCTTCCTATGGCTACACCTTC; cdr3_aa: CASSETGIASYGYTF
j_call: TRBJ2-1; d_call: TRBD2; clone_size: .; v_call: TRBV15; cdr3_nt: TGTGCCACCAGCAGAGACGGGAGGGCCTTCAATGAGCAGTTCTTC; cdr3_aa: CATSRDGRAFNEQFF
j_call: TRBJ1-1; d_call: .; clone_size: .; v_call: TRBV6-1; cdr3_nt: TGTGCCAGCAGTGGCAGCCTCGACACTGAAGCTTTCTTT; cdr3_aa: CASSGSLDTEAFF
j_call: TRBJ1-5; d_call: TRBD1; clone_size: few; v_call: TRBV15; cdr3_nt: TGTGCCACCAGCATCGGAGGGACAGGGCATCAGCCCCAGCATTTT; cdr3_aa: CATSIGGTGHQPQHF
j_call: TRBJ2-1; d_call: .; clone_size: .; v_call: TRBV5-1; cdr3_nt: TGCGCCAGCAGCTTGGGGAGGGGGACCTTACCCAATGAGCAGTTCTTC; cdr3_aa: CASSLGRGTLPNEQFF
j_call: TRBJ2-5; d_call: .; clone_size: .; v_call: TRBV5-1; cdr3_nt: TGCGCCAGCAGCTTGTCCTCGCCTACACAAGAGACCCAGTACTTC; cdr3_aa: CASSLSSPTQETQYF
j_call: TRBJ2-3; d_call: TRBD1; clone_size: .; v_call: TRBV2; cdr3_nt: TGTGCCAGCAGTGCCGGGACAGGGGGCGCAAATACGCAGTATTTT; cdr3_aa: CASSAGTGGANTQYF
j_call: TRBJ2-7; d_call: .; clone_size: few; v_call: TRBV12-3/TRBV12-4; cdr3_nt: TGTGCCAGCAGTTTAGCCGGCGCGCGGAGCGAGCAGTACTTC; cdr3_aa: CASSLAGARSEQYF
j_call: TRBJ2-1; d_call: TRBD2; clone_size: .; v_call: TRBV9; cdr3_nt: TGTGCCAGCAGCCCGCGGACTAGCTTCAGTGAGCAGTTCTTC; cdr3_aa: CASSPRTSFSEQFF
j_call: TRBJ2-3; d_call: .; clone_size: .; v_call: TRBV7-9; cdr3_nt: TGTGCCAGCAGCTTAGCGCAAGGGATCACAGATACGCAGTATTTT; cdr3_aa: CASSLAQGITDTQYF
j_call: TRBJ2-1; d_call: .; clone_size: few; v_call: TRBV20-1; cdr3_nt: TGCAGTGCTAGAGAACTCCGTGAGCGGGGACAATACAATGAGCAGTTCTTC; cdr3_aa: CSARELRERGQYNEQFF
j_call: TRBJ1-5; d_call: TRBD1; clone_size: .; v_call: TRBV3-1; cdr3_nt: TGTGCCAGCAGCCGCGGGACAGGGGATCAGCCCCAGCATTTT; cdr3_aa: CASSRGTGDQPQHF
j_call: TRBJ1-1; d_call: .; clone_size: few; v_call: TRBV7-9; cdr3_nt: TGTGCCAGCAGCTTATCTTTGAGGATGAACACTGAAGCTTTCTTT; cdr3_aa: CASSLSLRMNTEAFF
j_call: TRBJ2-5; d_call: .; clone_size: few; v_call: TRBV21-1; cdr3_nt: TGTGCCATGCCGACAGGGGGCCAAGAGACCCAGTACTTC; cdr3_aa: CAMPTGGQETQYF
j_call: TRBJ2-5; d_call: .; clone_size: few; v_call: TRBV5-6; cdr3_nt: TGTGCCAGCTCGGAGAAGCAGAGCGAAGAGACCCAGTACTTC; cdr3_aa: CASSEKQSEETQYF
j_call: TRBJ2-1; d_call: .; clone_size: .; v_call: TRBV5-1; cdr3_nt: TGCGCCAGCAGCTTGGTTCCAGGGAGCTCCTACAATGAGCAGTTCTTC; cdr3_aa: CASSLVPGSSYNEQFF
j_call: TRBJ1-3; d_call: TRBD1; clone_size: .; v_call: TRBV27; cdr3_nt: TGTGCCAGCAGTTCCGGACAGGGATCGGCTGGAAACACCATATATTTT; cdr3_aa: CASSSGQGSAGNTIYF
j_call: TRBJ2-1; d_call: TRBD2; clone_size: few; v_call: TRBV10-3; cdr3_nt: TGTGCCAGCGGTCAGGGACTAGCGGGCCACAATGAGCAGTTCTTC; cdr3_aa: CASGQGLAGHNEQFF
j_call: TRBJ2-2; d_call: .; clone_size: .; v_call: TRBV19; cdr3_nt: TGTGCCAGTAGTATATTGGGGGTCACCGGGGAGCTGTTTTTT; cdr3_aa: CASSILGVTGELFF
j_call: TRBJ2-3; d_call: .; clone_size: .; v_call: TRBV27; cdr3_nt: TGTGCCAGCACCCCCGGACAGTGGGGCACAGATACGCAGTATTTT; cdr3_aa: CASTPGQWGTDTQYF
j_call: TRBJ1-2; d_call: .; clone_size: .; v_call: TRBV29-1; cdr3_nt: TGCAGCGTTCCGACAGGACTTTATGATGGCTACACCTTC; cdr3_aa: CSVPTGLYDGYTF
j_call: TRBJ2-1; d_call: .; clone_size: few; v_call: TRBV10-3; cdr3_nt: TGTGCCATCAGTGAGCGGATTGGAGCCTACAATGAGCAGTTCTTC; cdr3_aa: CAISERIGAYNEQFF
j_call: TRBJ1-1; d_call: .; clone_size: .; v_call: TRBV6-5; cdr3_nt: TGTGCCAGCAGTTACACCGTGGGTGGGTGGGGGAACACTGAAGCTTTCTTT; cdr3_aa: CASSYTVGGWGNTEAFF
j_call: TRBJ2-5; d_call: .; clone_size: few; v_call: TRBV7-7; cdr3_nt: TGTGCTAGCAGCTGGGACTTTCAAGAGACCCAGTACTTC; cdr3_aa: CASSWDFQETQYF
j_call: TRBJ2-5; d_call: .; clone_size: .; v_call: TRBV9; cdr3_nt: TGTGCCAGCAGCGAACGAAGTGGGAGGAACCAAGAGACCCAGTACTTC; cdr3_aa: CASSERSGRNQETQYF
j_call: TRBJ2-4; d_call: .; clone_size: .; v_call: TRBV12-3/TRBV12-4; cdr3_nt: TGTGCCAGCAGACCAAGTACCCCGGGGCACAAAGTAGGAAACATTCAGTACTTC; cdr3_aa: CASRPSTPGHKVGNIQYF
j_call: TRBJ1-1; d_call: TRBD1; clone_size: many; v_call: TRBV6-5; cdr3_nt: TGTGCCAGCAGTCAGGGGGGAAGGGCTTTCTTT; cdr3_aa: CASSQGGRAFF
j_call: TRBJ2-7; d_call: TRBD1; clone_size: many; v_call: TRBV25-1; cdr3_nt: TGTGCCAGCAGTGCAATGAACAGGGGTTCGTACGAGCAGTACTTC; cdr3_aa: CASSAMNRGSYEQYF
j_call: TRBJ2-3; d_call: .; clone_size: .; v_call: TRBV7-9; cdr3_nt: TGTGCCAGCAGCTTTAGGGGCCCTAGCACAGATACGCAGTATTTT; cdr3_aa: CASSFRGPSTDTQYF